The T cell receptor beta chain under discussion was sequenced for a study of siplizumab effects on memory and regulatory T cells. TCRdb's table, derived via immunoSEQ multiplex PCR, lists solely in-frame clones and lacks some. The table shows some 73,000 clones, with roughly 93% occurring only once. Germline V CDR1 and CDR2: MNHEY, SMNVEV (reference sequence). The CDR3 extends over 13 amino acids. V lost 5 bases, J lost 7 bases, and 14 bases lay in between. The receptor comes from a human donor in good health. Specimen: CD8+ T cells sorted from blood. This sequence joins TRBV27 and TRBJ2-5, with D perhaps TRBD1 or TRBD2 (5 bases each). The CDR3 loop reads CASSPGAPATQYF. CDR3 DNA sequence: TGTGCCAGCAGTCCCGGGGCACCGGCGACCCAGTACTTC.